The present TCR beta chain was sequenced within a study of blood T cell repertoires in COVID-19. At the level of the study: COVID-19 samples, acute and convalescent, were from the United States, Italy and Spain. The cDNA or gDNA used as material had been derived from T cells, B-cell-depleted T cells, or PBMCs.

The table came from immunoSEQ multiplex PCR; TCRdb's copy has only in-frame clones and leaves some out. The table has tens of thousands of clones, 83% seen once. Trimming pared 1 base from V and 2 bases from J, leaving 10 bases between. CDR1 and CDR2 from the germline V gene are SGHVS and FQNEAQ. The CDR3 loop spans 15 amino acids. This TCR derives from an elderly woman with active or convalescent COVID-19. J is TRBJ2-3 and V is TRBV7-8, with D possibly TRBD1 on 6 matching bases. The sample consisted of peripheral blood. CDR3 sequence reads: CASSLGQVLTDTQYF. CDR3 DNA: TGTGCCAGCAGCTTAGGACAGGTCCTCACAGATACGCAGTATTTT. The variable domain in full, completed from reference TRBV7-8 and TRBJ2-3, reads GAGVSQSPRYKVAKRGQDVALRCDPISGHVSLFWYQQALGQGPEFLTYFQNEAQLDKSGLPSDRFFAERPEGSVSTLKIQRTQQEDSAVYLCASSLGQVLTDTQYFGPGTRLTVL.